The 15 T cell receptor beta chains below all came from one sample that was sequenced in a study of CD8+CD57+ T cells in acquired aplastic anemia. Genomic DNA, serving as template, underwent TCR beta VDJ and CDR3 profiling. From the reads, TCRdb called clonotypes with MiXCR, one entry per CDR3 protein. The table lists approximately 57,000 distinct CDR3 sequences, about 56% of them singletons. Patients picked for sequencing had shown CD8+CD57+ cell expansion detected by flow cytometry. The sequenced material came from sorted CD4+, CD8+, or CD8+CD57+ T cells (not recorded which) from PBMCs. The receptors shown here come from a human donor with aplastic anemia.

The CDR3 coding sequence is TGTGCCAGCAGTGAATCGTCCAGTCCCTACGAGCAGTACTTC. It encodes CASSESSSPYEQYF. The V and J genes are TRBV2 and TRBJ2-7; D is undetermined. The length of the CDR3 is 14 residues. Trimming removed 2 bases from V and 2 bases from J, with 10 bases in between. CDR1 is SNHLY and CDR2 is FYNNEI in the germline V gene.

The chain is built from TRBV6-1 and TRBJ2-2, with 7 bases matching TRBD1. The CDR3 spans 14 residues. The germline V gene has CDR1 MNHNS and CDR2 SASEGT. J lost 5 bases, V lost 7 bases, and 7 bases had no gene match. The CDR3 loop reads CASTGDRPTGELFF. The CDR3 nucleotides are TGTGCCAGCACCGGGGACAGACCGACCGGGGAGCTGTTTTTT.

The J gene is TRBJ1-2, the V gene TRBV10-3; 12 bases are a match to TRBD1. Trimming cost V 4 bases and J 7 bases; bases outside gene matches: 4. Germline V gene data show CDR1 as ENHRY and CDR2 as SYGVKD. The CDR3 loop spans 14 amino acids. The DNA for the CDR3 is TGTGCCATCAGTGGAACGGGACAGGGGGCTGGCTACACCTTC. Its protein product is CAISGTGQGAGYTF.

At least ten counts were recorded for this clonotype. V gene TRBV6-5 combines with J gene TRBJ2-7; the match to TRBD1 covers 8 bases. Germline V gene data show CDR1 as MNHEY and CDR2 as SVGAGI. The CDR3 runs to 14 residues. V shed 4 bases and J 5 bases; nucleotides not matched to a gene: 7. The CDR3 DNA follows: TGTGCCAGCAGTTCTAGGACAGGGCGGGACGAGCAGTACGTC. Protein: CASSSRTGRDEQYV.

Ten or more counts support this clonotype. This sequence joins TRBV7-8 and TRBJ2-3; 7 positions match TRBD2. Losses at the gene ends were 0 bases for V and 0 bases for J; bases not matched to a gene: 6. The CDR3 is 17 amino acids. The germline gives CDR1 SGHVS, CDR2 FQNEAQ. CDR3 nucleotide sequence: TGTGCCAGCAGCTTAGCGCGGGGGACGATGAGCACAGATACGCAGTATTTT. Translated: CASSLARGTMSTDTQYF.

This clonotype came up many times. The V and J genes are TRBV4-1 and TRBJ2-1; TRBD2 matches 11 bases. This CDR3 contains 15 residues. V was clipped by 1 base and J by 8 bases; unmatched bases: 4. Germline V CDR1 and CDR2: MGHRA, YSYEKL. DNA for the CDR3: TGCGCCAGCAGCCAAGGACTAGCGGGGTTGGATGAGCAGTTCTTC. Translation gives CASSQGLAGLDEQFF.

This clonotype has a handful of counts. A single base separates this from a much larger clone, so it may be a read error. The V and J genes are TRBV7-2 and TRBJ2-6; maybe TRBD1 (5 bases). This CDR3 spans 14 amino acids. Looked up from germline, CDR1 is SGHTA and CDR2 is FQGNSA. The CDR3: CASSLVAGANVLAF. The DNA of the CDR3 is TGTGCCAGCAGCTTAGTCGCTGGGGCCAACGTCCTGGCTTTC.

V usage is TRBV19 and J usage is TRBJ1-4; D gene unclear. Deletions cut 5 bases from V and 4 bases from J, with 8 bases between. Germline V CDR1 and CDR2: LNHDA, SQIVND (reference sequence). The CDR3 loop spans 13 amino acids. In DNA, the CDR3 is TGTGCCAGTAGTGGAAACCGTAATGAAAAACTGTTTTTT. It encodes CASSGNRNEKLFF. Combining the CDR3 with reference TRBV19 and TRBJ1-4 gives the whole variable domain DGGITQSPKYLFRKEGQNVTLSCEQNLNHDAMYWYRQDPGQGLRLIYYSQIVNDFQKGDIAEGYSVSREKKESFPLTVTSAQKNPTAFYLCASSGNRNEKLFFGSGTQLSVL.

This clonotype was counted ten times or more. The chain links TRBV6-1 to TRBJ1-4; D gene uncertain. CDR3 size: 15 residues. The germline gives CDR1 MNHNS, CDR2 SASEGT. V lost 1 base and J 4 bases, leaving 10 bases between the germline ends. CDR3: CASSEESFLNEKLFF. In DNA form, the CDR3 reads TGTGCCAGCAGTGAAGAGAGCTTTCTTAATGAAAAACTGTTTTTT.

This clonotype appeared many times. This sequence joins TRBV7-9 and TRBJ2-1, with a weak D call TRBD2 (6 bases). Germline lookup yields CDR1 SEHNR and CDR2 FQNEAQ (reference sequence). This CDR3 has 15 amino acids. V was shortened by 1 base and J by 8 bases, with 15 bases between the two germline ends. This CDR3 is CASSLGGARPHEQFF. DNA of the CDR3: TGTGCCAGCAGCTTAGGCGGGGCCCGACCTCATGAGCAGTTCTTC. The variable domain in full, completed from reference TRBV7-9 and TRBJ2-1, reads DTGVSQNPRHKITKRGQNVTFRCDPISEHNRLYWYRQTLGQGPEFLTYFQNEAQLEKSRLLSDRFSAERPKGSFSTLEIQRTEQGDSAMYLCASSLGGARPHEQFFGPGTRLTVL.

The chain employs TRBV20-1 and TRBJ2-1; perhaps TRBD1 as D (6 bases). This CDR3 comprises 13 residues. Germline V gene lookup returns CDR1 DFQATT and CDR2 SNEGSKA (reference sequence). Trimming removed 3 bases from V and 8 bases from J, with 14 bases in between. CDR3 nucleotides: TGCAGTGCTAGGGAAGGGGGAGTCTATGAGCAGTTCTTC. It specifies CSAREGGVYEQFF.

The rearrangement links TRBV2 to TRBJ2-3; D is undetermined. The V end lost 4 bases, the J end lost 5 bases, and 7 bases lay between the germline ends. The CDR3 totals 12 residues. Germline values: CDR1 SNHLY, CDR2 FYNNEI. This chain's CDR3 is CASSVAKDTQYF. The CDR3 DNA follows: TGTGCCAGCAGTGTTGCGAAAGATACGCAGTATTTT. Variable domain in full (rest from reference TRBV2 and TRBJ2-3): EPEVTQTPSHQVTQMGQEVILRCVPISNHLYFYWYRQILGQKVEFLVSFYNNEISEKSEIFDDQFSVERPDGSNFTLKIRSTKLEDSAMYFCASSVAKDTQYFGPGTRLTVL.

The chain carries TRBV10-3 and TRBJ1-2, with D possibly TRBD1 on 5 matching bases. V lost 6 bases and J lost 7, with 12 bases in between. This CDR3 region has 12 residues. The germline CDR1 and CDR2 sequences are ENHRY and SYGVKD. CDR3 residues: CAISGTGGGYTF. CDR3 bases: TGTGCCATCAGCGGGACGGGGGGTGGCTACACCTTC.

To note about this clonotype: One end of the junction varies from germline; a read error may be responsible. The chain is built from TRBV10-2 and TRBJ2-5; 7 nucleotides agree with TRBD2. Germline loops: CDR1 WSHSY, CDR2 SAAADI. The CDR3 spans 12 residues. As DNA, the CDR3 is TGTGCCAGCGGGCAAGCGGGGGAGACCCAGTACTTC. As protein: CASGQAGETQYF.

As to this clonotype: At one end, the junction sequence differs from germline, possibly due to a read error. J is TRBJ1-4 and V is TRBV20-1, with a weak D call TRBD1 (6 bases). Germline V gives CDR1 DFQATT, CDR2 SNEGSKA (reference sequence). The CDR3 is 14 amino acids. CDR3 bases: TGCAGTGCTAGTGGTGGGGGGGCAGGCGAAAAATTGTTTTTT. The encoded protein is CSASGGGAGEKLFF.